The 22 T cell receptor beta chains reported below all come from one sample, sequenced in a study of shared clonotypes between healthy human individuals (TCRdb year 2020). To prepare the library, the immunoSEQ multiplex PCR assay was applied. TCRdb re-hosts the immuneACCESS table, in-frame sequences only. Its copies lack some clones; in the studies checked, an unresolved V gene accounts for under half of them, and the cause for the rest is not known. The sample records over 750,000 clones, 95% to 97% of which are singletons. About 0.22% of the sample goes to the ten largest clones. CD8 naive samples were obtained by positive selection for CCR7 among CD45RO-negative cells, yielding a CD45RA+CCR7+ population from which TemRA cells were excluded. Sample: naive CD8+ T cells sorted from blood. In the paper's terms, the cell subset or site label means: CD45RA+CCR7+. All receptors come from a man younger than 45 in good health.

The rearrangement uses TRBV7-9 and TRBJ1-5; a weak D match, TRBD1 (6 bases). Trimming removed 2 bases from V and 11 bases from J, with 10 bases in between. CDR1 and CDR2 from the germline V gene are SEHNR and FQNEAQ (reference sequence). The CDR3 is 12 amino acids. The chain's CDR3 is CASSLQGQAQHF. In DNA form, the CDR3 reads TGTGCCAGCAGCTTACAGGGGCAAGCCCAGCATTTT.

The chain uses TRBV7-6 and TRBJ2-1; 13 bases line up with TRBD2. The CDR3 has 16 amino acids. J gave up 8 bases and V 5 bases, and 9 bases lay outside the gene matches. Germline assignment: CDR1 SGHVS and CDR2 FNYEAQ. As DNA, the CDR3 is TGTGCCAGCAGCCCTCGAGGACTAGCGGGAGCACATGAGCAGTTCTTC. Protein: CASSPRGLAGAHEQFF.

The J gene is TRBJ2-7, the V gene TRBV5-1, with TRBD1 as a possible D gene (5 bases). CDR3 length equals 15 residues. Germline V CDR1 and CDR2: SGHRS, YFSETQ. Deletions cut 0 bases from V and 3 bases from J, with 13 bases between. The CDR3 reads CASSLAADTNYEQYF. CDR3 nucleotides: TGCGCCAGCAGCTTGGCCGCGGACACAAACTACGAGCAGTACTTC.

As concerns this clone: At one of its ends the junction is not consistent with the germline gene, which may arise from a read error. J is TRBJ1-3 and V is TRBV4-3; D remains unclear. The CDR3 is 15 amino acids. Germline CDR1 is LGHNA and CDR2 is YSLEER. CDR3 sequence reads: CASSEDGFSGNTIYF. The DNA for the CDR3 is TGCGCCAGCAGCGAAGACGGCTTCTCTGGAAACACCATATATTTT.

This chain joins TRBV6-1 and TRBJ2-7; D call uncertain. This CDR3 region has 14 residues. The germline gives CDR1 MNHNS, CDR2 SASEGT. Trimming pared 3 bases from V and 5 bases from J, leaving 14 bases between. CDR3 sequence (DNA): TGTGCCAGCAGTGATGTTGACCTGAGCCACGAGCAGTACTTC. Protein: CASSDVDLSHEQYF.

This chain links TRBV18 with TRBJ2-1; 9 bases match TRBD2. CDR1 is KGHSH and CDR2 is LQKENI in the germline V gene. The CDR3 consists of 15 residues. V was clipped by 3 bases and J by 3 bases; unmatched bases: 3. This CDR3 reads CASSPTSGGYNEQFF. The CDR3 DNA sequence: TGTGCCAGCTCACCGACTAGCGGAGGCTACAATGAGCAGTTCTTC.

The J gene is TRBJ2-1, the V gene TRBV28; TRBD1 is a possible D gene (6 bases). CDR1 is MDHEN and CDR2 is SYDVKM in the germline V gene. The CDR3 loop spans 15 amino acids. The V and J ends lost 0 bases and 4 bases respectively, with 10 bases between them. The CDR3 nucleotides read TGTGCCAGCAGTTTATGGGGGACATCGTACAATGAGCAGTTCTTC. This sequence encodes CASSLWGTSYNEQFF.

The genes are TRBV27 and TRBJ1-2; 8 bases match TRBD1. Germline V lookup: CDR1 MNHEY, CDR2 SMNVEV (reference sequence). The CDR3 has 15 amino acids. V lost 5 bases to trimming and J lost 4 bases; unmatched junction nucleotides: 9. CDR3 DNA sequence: TGTGCCAGCAGTCCTGACAGGGGTGGTTTCTATGGCTACACCTTC. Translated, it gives CASSPDRGGFYGYTF.

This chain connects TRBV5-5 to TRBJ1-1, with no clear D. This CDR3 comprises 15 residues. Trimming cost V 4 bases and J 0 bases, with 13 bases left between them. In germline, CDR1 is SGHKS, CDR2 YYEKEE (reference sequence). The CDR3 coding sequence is TGTGCCAGCAGCCTGGAACCGTCGGTGAACACTGAAGCTTTCTTT. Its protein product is CASSLEPSVNTEAFF.

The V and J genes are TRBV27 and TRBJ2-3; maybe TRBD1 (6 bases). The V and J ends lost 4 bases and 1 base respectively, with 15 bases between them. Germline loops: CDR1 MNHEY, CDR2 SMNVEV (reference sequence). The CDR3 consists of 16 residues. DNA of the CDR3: TGTGCCAGCAGTTCACTACAGGGTGGGGGCACAGATACGCAGTATTTT. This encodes CASSSLQGGGTDTQYF.

The CDR3: CASSPSGTGGAETQYF. The CDR3 nucleotides are TGCGCCAGCAGCCCCTCCGGGACAGGGGGCGCAGAGACCCAGTACTTC. The chain carries TRBV5-1 and TRBJ2-5; TRBD1 matches 12 bases. V gave up 4 bases and J gave up 4 bases; unmatched junction bases: 8. Germline V gene sequence: CDR1 SGHRS, CDR2 YFSETQ. The CDR3 has 16 amino acids. Drawing the rest from reference TRBV5-1 and TRBJ2-5, the complete variable domain is KAGVTQTPRYLIKTRGQQVTLSCSPISGHRSVSWYQQTPGQGLQFLFEYFSETQRNKGNFPGRFSGRQFSNSRSEMNVSTLELGDSALYLCASSPSGTGGAETQYFGPGTRLLVL.

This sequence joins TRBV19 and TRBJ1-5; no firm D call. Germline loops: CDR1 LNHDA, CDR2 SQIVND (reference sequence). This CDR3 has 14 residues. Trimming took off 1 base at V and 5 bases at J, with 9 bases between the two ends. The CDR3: CASSIAVGDQPQHF. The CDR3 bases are TGTGCCAGTAGTATAGCAGTCGGGGATCAGCCCCAGCATTTT.

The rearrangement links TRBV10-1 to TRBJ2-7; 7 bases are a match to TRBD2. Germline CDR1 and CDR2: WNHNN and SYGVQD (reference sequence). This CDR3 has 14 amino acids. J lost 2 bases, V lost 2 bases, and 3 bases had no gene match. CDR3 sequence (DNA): TGCGCCAGCAGTGAGAGCGGGACTCCCTACGAGCAGTACTTC. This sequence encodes CASSESGTPYEQYF.

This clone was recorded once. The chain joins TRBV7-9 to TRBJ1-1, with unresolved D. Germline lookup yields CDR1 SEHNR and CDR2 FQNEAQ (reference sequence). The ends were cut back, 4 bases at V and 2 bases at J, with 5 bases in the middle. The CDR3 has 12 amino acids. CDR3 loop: CASSSTNTEAFF. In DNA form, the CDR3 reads TGTGCCAGCAGCTCTACAAACACTGAAGCTTTCTTT. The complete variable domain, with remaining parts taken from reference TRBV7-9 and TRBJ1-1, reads DTGVSQNPRHKITKRGQNVTFRCDPISEHNRLYWYRQTLGQGPEFLTYFQNEAQLEKSRLLSDRFSAERPKGSFSTLEIQRTEQGDSAMYLCASSSTNTEAFFGQGTRLTVV.

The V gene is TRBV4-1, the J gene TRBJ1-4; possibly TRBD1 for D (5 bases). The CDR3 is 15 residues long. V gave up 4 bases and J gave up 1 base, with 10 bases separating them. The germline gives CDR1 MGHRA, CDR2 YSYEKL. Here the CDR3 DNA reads TGCGCCAGCAGCCCTAAAAGGGGAACTAATGAAAAACTGTTTTTT. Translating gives CASSPKRGTNEKLFF.

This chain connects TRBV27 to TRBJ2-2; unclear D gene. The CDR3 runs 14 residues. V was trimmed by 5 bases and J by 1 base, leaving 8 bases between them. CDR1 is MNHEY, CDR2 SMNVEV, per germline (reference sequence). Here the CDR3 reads CASSINRNTGELFF. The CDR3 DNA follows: TGTGCCAGCAGTATCAACAGGAACACCGGGGAGCTGTTTTTT.

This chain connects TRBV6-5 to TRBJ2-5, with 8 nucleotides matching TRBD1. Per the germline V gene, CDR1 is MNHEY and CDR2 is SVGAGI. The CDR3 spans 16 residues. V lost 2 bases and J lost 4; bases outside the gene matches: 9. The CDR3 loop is CASSYGVQGAGETQYF. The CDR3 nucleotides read TGTGCCAGCAGTTACGGAGTTCAGGGGGCCGGAGAGACCCAGTACTTC.

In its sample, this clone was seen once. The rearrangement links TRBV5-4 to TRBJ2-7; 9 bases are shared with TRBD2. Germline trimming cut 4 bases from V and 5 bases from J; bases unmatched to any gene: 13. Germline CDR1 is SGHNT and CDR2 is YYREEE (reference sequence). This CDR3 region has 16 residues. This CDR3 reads CASSPGLARVSNEQYF. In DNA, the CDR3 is TGTGCCAGCAGCCCGGGACTAGCCCGAGTAAGCAACGAGCAGTACTTC.

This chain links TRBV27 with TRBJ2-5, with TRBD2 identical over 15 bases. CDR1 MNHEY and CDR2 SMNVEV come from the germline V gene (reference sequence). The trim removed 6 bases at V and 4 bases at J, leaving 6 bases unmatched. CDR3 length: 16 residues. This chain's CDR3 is CASRSGLAGGLETQYF. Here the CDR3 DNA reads TGTGCCAGCAGATCCGGACTAGCGGGAGGGCTAGAGACCCAGTACTTC.

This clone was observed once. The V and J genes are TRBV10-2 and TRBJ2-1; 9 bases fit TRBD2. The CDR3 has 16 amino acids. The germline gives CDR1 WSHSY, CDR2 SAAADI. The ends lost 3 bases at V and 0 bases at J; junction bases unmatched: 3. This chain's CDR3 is CASSDLLAGSYNEQFF. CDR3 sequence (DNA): TGCGCCAGCAGTGACCTACTAGCGGGCTCCTACAATGAGCAGTTCTTC.

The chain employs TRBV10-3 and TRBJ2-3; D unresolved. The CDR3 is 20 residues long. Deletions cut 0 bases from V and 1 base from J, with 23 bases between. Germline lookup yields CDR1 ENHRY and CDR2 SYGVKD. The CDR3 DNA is TGTGCCATCAGTGAGTCGGCGGCGACATTAGGTTCCATGGGCACAGATACGCAGTATTTT. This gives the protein CAISESAATLGSMGTDTQYF.

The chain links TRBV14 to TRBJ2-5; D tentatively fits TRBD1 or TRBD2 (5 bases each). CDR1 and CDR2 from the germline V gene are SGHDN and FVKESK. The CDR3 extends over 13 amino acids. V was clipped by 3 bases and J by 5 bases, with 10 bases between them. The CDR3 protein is CASSHGTPETQYF. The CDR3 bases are TGTGCCAGCAGCCACGGGACCCCGGAGACCCAGTACTTC.